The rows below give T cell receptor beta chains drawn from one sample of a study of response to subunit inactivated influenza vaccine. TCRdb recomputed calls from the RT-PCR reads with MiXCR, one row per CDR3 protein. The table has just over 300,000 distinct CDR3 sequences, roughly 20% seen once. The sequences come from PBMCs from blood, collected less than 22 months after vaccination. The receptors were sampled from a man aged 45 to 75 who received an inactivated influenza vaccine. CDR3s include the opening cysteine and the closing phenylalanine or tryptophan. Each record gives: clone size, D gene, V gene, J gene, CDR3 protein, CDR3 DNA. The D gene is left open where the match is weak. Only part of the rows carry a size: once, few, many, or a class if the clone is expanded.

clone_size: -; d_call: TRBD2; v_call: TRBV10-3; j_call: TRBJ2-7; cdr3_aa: CAISDPGLAGSSYEQYF; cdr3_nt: TGTGCCATCAGTGACCCGGGACTAGCGGGGAGTTCCTACGAGCAGTACTTC
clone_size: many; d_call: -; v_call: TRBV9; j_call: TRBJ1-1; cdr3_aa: CASSGTVTNTEAFF; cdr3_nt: TGTGCCAGCAGCGGGACAGTCACGAACACTGAAGCTTTCTTT
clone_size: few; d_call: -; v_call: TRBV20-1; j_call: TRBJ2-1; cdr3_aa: CSGSPYNEQFF; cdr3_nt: TGCAGTGGGTCCCCGTACAATGAGCAGTTCTTC
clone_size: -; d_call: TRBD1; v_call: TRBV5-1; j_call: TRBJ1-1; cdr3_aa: CASSLGTGAGTEAFF; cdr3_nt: TGCGCCAGCAGCTTGGGGACAGGGGCCGGAACTGAAGCTTTCTTT
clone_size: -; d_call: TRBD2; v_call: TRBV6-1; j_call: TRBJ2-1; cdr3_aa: CASTQREKSHEQFF; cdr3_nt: TGTGCCAGCACGCAGCGGGAGAAGTCGCATGAGCAGTTCTTC
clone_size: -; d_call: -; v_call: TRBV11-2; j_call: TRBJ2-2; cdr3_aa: CASSLRFSGELFF; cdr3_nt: TGTGCCAGCAGCTTAAGGTTCTCCGGGGAGCTGTTTTTT
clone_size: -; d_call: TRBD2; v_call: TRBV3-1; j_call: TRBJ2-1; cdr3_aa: CASSQGLREGVIQGNEQFF; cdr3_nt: TGTGCCAGCAGCCAAGGTCTGCGGGAGGGAGTCATCCAAGGCAATGAGCAGTTCTTC
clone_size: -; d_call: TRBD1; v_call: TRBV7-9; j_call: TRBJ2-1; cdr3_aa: CASSPGQGVFSYNEQFF; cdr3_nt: TGTGCCAGCAGCCCGGGACAGGGGGTCTTCTCCTACAATGAGCAGTTCTTC
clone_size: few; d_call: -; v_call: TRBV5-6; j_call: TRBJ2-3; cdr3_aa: CASSFRSTTNTQYF; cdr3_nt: TGTGCCAGCAGCTTCAGGTCTACAACGAATACGCAGTATTTT
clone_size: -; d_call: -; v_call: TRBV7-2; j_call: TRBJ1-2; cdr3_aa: CASSLSRNSGDYGYTF; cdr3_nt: TGTGCCAGCAGCTTATCGCGGAATTCAGGGGACTATGGCTACACCTTC
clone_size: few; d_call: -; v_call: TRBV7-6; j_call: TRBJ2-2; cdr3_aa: CASSSGTPNTGELFF; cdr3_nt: TGTGCCAGCAGCTCCGGGACTCCTAACACCGGGGAGCTGTTTTTT
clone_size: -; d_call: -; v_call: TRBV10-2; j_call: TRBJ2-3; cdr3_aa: CASSLLSVTDTQYF; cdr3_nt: TGCGCCAGCTCTTTGCTGAGTGTCACAGATACGCAGTATTTT
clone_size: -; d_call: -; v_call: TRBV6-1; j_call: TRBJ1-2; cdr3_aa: CASSEHSGTVKMGYTF; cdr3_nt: TGTGCCAGCAGTGAACATTCCGGGACGGTAAAGATGGGCTACACCTTC
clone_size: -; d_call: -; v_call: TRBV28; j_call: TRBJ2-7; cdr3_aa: CASSPPIGASSYEQYF; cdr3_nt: TGTGCCAGCAGTCCACCGATAGGGGCTTCATCCTACGAGCAGTACTTC
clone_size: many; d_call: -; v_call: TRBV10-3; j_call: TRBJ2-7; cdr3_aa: CAGSDIQGYEQYF; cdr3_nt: TGTGCCGGCTCAGATATCCAGGGGTACGAGCAGTACTTC
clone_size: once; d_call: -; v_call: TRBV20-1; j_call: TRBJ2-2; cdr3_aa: CSAGAWGGTNTGELFF; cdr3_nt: TGCAGTGCTGGAGCCTGGGGCGGGACAAACACCGGGGAGCTGTTTTTT
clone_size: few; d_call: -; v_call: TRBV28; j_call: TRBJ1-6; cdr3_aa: CASIPQGRGNSPLHF; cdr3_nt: TGTGCCAGCATCCCCCAGGGCAGGGGTAATTCACCCCTCCACTTT
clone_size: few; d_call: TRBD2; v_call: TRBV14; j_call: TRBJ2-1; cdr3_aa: CASSHRGRGYEQFF; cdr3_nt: TGTGCCAGCAGCCATCGGGGGAGGGGCTATGAGCAGTTCTTC
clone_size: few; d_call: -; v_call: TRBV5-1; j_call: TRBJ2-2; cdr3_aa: CASRGNTGLNTGELFF; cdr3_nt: TGCGCCAGCAGAGGAAATACAGGGTTGAACACCGGGGAGCTGTTTTTT
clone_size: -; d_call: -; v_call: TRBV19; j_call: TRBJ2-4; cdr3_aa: CASTAWPPMAKNIQYF; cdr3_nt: TGTGCCAGTACCGCCTGGCCCCCGATGGCCAAAAACATTCAGTACTTC
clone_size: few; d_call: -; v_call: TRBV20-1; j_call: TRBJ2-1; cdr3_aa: CSALGEDQYNEQFF; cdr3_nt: TGCAGTGCCTTGGGAGAGGATCAGTACAATGAGCAGTTCTTC
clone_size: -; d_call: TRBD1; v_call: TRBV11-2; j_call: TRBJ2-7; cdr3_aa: CASSYLGQAPYF; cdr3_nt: TGTGCCAGCAGCTACCTAGGACAGGCTCCCTACTTC
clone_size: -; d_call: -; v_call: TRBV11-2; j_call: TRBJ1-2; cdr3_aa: CASSLGGSLDAVRLGYTF; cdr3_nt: TGTGCCAGCAGCTTAGGGGGGTCCCTTGACGCGGTCCGTCTTGGCTACACCTTC
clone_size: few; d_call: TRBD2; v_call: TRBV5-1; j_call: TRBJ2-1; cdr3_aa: CASSPRTSGAYNEQFF; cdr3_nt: TGCGCCAGCAGCCCACGGACTAGCGGAGCCTACAATGAGCAGTTCTTC